The 29 T cell receptor beta chains presented below share a single source sample, sequenced in a study of cytomegalovirus exposure and HLA in healthy donors. In the PCR, 60 Vbeta and 13 Jbeta primers were used. Profiled with immunoSEQ multiplex PCR; TCRdb holds only in-frame clones, not every one. Recorded for this sample: around 63,000 clones. The sequencing input was PBMCs. The receptors here all came from a woman in her twenties or thirties in good health and CMV-seronegative.

V gene TRBV7-6 combines with J gene TRBJ1-1; 7 nucleotides align to TRBD1. The junction had 9 bases not matched to a gene; V was cut back by 7 bases and J by 1 base. This CDR3 has 15 amino acids. CDR1 is SGHVS and CDR2 is FNYEAQ in the germline V gene. CDR3 nucleotide sequence: TGTGCCAGCACGCTGGGATCAGGGGGGAACACTGAAGCTTTCTTT. Its translation is CASTLGSGGNTEAFF.

The genes are TRBV5-5 and TRBJ1-1; 8 nucleotides agree with TRBD1. J gave up 0 bases and V 3 bases, and 7 bases lay outside the gene matches. Germline V gene sequence: CDR1 SGHKS, CDR2 YYEKEE (reference sequence). The CDR3 is 16 amino acids. CDR3 coding DNA: TGTGCCAGCAGCTACCACACAGGGGGGATGAACACTGAAGCTTTCTTT. It yields the protein CASSYHTGGMNTEAFF.

The V gene is TRBV5-1, the J gene TRBJ2-2; TRBD1 agrees at 7 bases. The germline gives CDR1 SGHRS, CDR2 YFSETQ. The junction had 7 bases not matched to a gene; V was cut back by 5 bases and J by 0 bases. The CDR3 is made up of 16 amino acids. CDR3 region: CASRRGQQANTGELFF. The CDR3, as DNA: TGCGCCAGCAGACGGGGACAGCAAGCGAACACCGGGGAGCTGTTTTTT.

The rearrangement joins TRBV29-1 to TRBJ1-1, with 9 bases fitting TRBD1. V lost 6 bases to trimming and J lost 1 base; unmatched junction nucleotides: 12. CDR1 and CDR2 (germline): SQVTM, ANQGSEA. The CDR3 length is 16 residues. The CDR3 sequence is CSVGVWTGDRNTEAFF. CDR3 sequence (DNA): TGCAGCGTCGGAGTGTGGACAGGGGACCGGAACACTGAAGCTTTCTTT.

J is TRBJ1-5 and V is TRBV18; no reliable D call. V shed 2 bases and J shed 2 bases, with 16 bases lying between them. The CDR3 runs 17 residues. Germline V gene lookup returns CDR1 KGHSH and CDR2 LQKENI. This CDR3 reads CASSPWAGKGGNQPQHF. The CDR3 DNA sequence: TGTGCCAGCTCACCATGGGCCGGGAAGGGTGGCAATCAGCCCCAGCATTTT.

About this clone: Germline and junction disagree at one end, which may indicate a read error. The chain is built from TRBV28 and TRBJ1-1; D not resolved. The CDR3 contains 13 residues. CDR1 is MDHEN and CDR2 is SYDVKM in the germline V gene. This CDR3 reads CASTLAVRGEAFF. As DNA, the CDR3 is TGTGCCAGCACTTTAGCGGTTCGGGGTGAAGCTTTCTTT.

J is TRBJ1-2 and V is TRBV6-5; D is ambiguous. V lost 2 bases and J 4 bases, leaving 8 bases between the germline ends. The germline gives CDR1 MNHEY, CDR2 SVGAGI. The CDR3 consists of 13 residues. CDR3 coding DNA: TGTGCCAGCAGTTACGAGGGCAGCTATGGCTACACCTTC. Its translation is CASSYEGSYGYTF.

The chain has TRBV29-1 and TRBJ1-2; the D gene is possibly TRBD1 (5 bases). Germline assignment: CDR1 SQVTM and CDR2 ANQGSEA. CDR3 size: 14 residues. V shed 4 bases and J shed 4 bases, with 16 bases lying between them. CDR3 amino acids: CSVGDQGWGYGYTF. CDR3 DNA: TGCAGCGTTGGTGATCAGGGCTGGGGCTATGGCTACACCTTC.

The rearrangement links TRBV18 to TRBJ1-6; TRBD1 aligns across 9 bases. After removal of 3 bases from V and 13 bases from J, the junction contained 7 bases not matched to a gene. This CDR3 contains 14 residues. CDR1 is KGHSH and CDR2 is LQKENI in the germline V gene. The CDR3 spells CASSPGTGRGPLHF. CDR3 nucleotides: TGTGCCAGCTCACCCGGGACAGGGCGGGGGCCCCTCCACTTT.

The chain uses TRBV5-1 and TRBJ1-1; D possibly corresponds to TRBD1 (6 bases). CDR1 is SGHRS, CDR2 YFSETQ, per germline. CDR3 length: 16 residues. Trimming cost V 0 bases and J 3 bases, with 15 bases left between them. CDR3 nucleotide sequence: TGCGCCAGCAGCTTGGATGTCAGGGGATCCTACACTGAAGCTTTCTTT. Translation: CASSLDVRGSYTEAFF.

The chain has TRBV27 and TRBJ2-3, with D unclear. The germline V gene encodes CDR1 MNHEY and CDR2 SMNVEV (reference sequence). The ends were cut back, 2 bases at V and 6 bases at J, with 3 bases in the middle. The CDR3 length is 11 residues. CDR3 protein: CASSLRDTQYF. CDR3 DNA: TGTGCCAGCAGTTTACGTGATACGCAGTATTTT.

The J gene is TRBJ2-7, the V gene TRBV19; D call uncertain. Germline-derived CDR1 and CDR2 are LNHDA and SQIVND (reference sequence). This CDR3 comprises 13 residues. V lost 7 bases and J lost 2, with 12 bases in between. The CDR3 region has the DNA TGTGCCAGTACTCATGCGGCTACCTACGAGCAGTACTTC. Translation gives CASTHAATYEQYF.

Of note for this clone: The missing conserved phenylalanine or tryptophan at the end of this CDR3 makes a read error likely. The DNA is omitted, as the CDR3 cannot be located on it reliably, and the CDR3 follows TCRdb's listing. The genes are TRBV7-9 and TRBJ1-2; the table's TRBD1 call for D was not verified on the DNA. Germline CDR1 is SEHNR and CDR2 is FQNEAQ (reference sequence). The CDR3 extends over 12 residues, inclusive of both ends. CDR3 loop: CASSLGDRVLTL.

The chain carries TRBV25-1 and TRBJ2-5; unclear D gene. Trimming took off 8 bases at V and 0 bases at J, with 4 bases between the two ends. CDR1 is MGHDK, CDR2 SYGVNS, per germline. The CDR3 spans 11 residues. Here the CDR3 reads CASYNQETQYF. In DNA, the CDR3 is TGTGCCAGCTACAACCAAGAGACCCAGTACTTC.

V gene TRBV4-2 combines with J gene TRBJ2-1; maybe TRBD1 (5 bases). The CDR3 is made up of 16 amino acids. Germline CDR1 is LGHNA and CDR2 is YNFKEQ. Trimming pared 1 base from V and 5 bases from J, leaving 15 bases between. Here the CDR3 reads CASSQVQGGFDNEQFF. The CDR3 nucleotides are TGTGCCAGCAGCCAAGTGCAGGGCGGCTTCGACAATGAGCAGTTCTTC.

The J gene is TRBJ2-5, the V gene TRBV7-2; D uncertain. Germline V CDR1 and CDR2: SGHTA, FQGNSA. The CDR3 has 14 residues. V lost 1 base and J 3 bases, leaving 9 bases between the germline ends. The CDR3 reads CASSLVSRKETQYF. CDR3 nucleotide sequence: TGTGCCAGCAGCTTAGTCTCGCGGAAAGAGACCCAGTACTTC.

The V and J genes are TRBV9 and TRBJ1-1, with a weak D call TRBD1 (5 bases). From germline, CDR1 is SGDLS and CDR2 YYNGEE. The CDR3 runs to 16 residues. Trimming removed 3 bases from V and 2 bases from J, with 17 bases in between. CDR3: CASSEGYRLSNTEAFF. The CDR3 nucleotides are TGTGCCAGCAGCGAGGGCTACAGGCTCTCAAACACTGAAGCTTTCTTT.

V and J are TRBV19 and TRBJ2-2; 10 positions match TRBD2. After removal of 3 bases from V and 3 bases from J, the junction contained 10 bases not matched to a gene. The V gene's germline CDR1 is LNHDA and CDR2 SQIVND (reference sequence). This CDR3 has 18 amino acids. CDR3 nucleotides: TGTGCCAGTAGTATTAACCTAGCGGGAGCGAGTGACACCGGGGAGCTGTTTTTT. Translated, it gives CASSINLAGASDTGELFF.

The chain uses TRBV7-9 and TRBJ1-4; unclear D gene. The V and J ends lost 1 base and 5 bases respectively, with 5 bases between them. The germline gives CDR1 SEHNR, CDR2 FQNEAQ (reference sequence). CDR3 size: 13 residues. The CDR3 sequence is CASSLEQNEKLFF. The DNA of the CDR3 is TGTGCCAGCAGCTTAGAACAGAATGAAAAACTGTTTTTT. Full variable domain (remainder filled in from reference TRBV7-9 and TRBJ1-4): DTGVSQNPRHKITKRGQNVTFRCDPISEHNRLYWYRQTLGQGPEFLTYFQNEAQLEKSRLLSDRFSAERPKGSFSTLEIQRTEQGDSAMYLCASSLEQNEKLFFGSGTQLSVL.

The chain uses TRBV6-6 and TRBJ2-7; D is perhaps TRBD1 (6 bases). There are 15 residues in the CDR3. Germline CDR1 is MNHNY and CDR2 is SVGAGI (reference sequence). Deletions cut 7 bases from V and 4 bases from J, with 20 bases between. CDR3 DNA: TGTGCCAGCATCCCCCACAGGGACCTTCCTTACGAGCAGTACTTC. Its translation: CASIPHRDLPYEQYF.

This chain uses TRBV18 with TRBJ1-3; D not certain. V was cut by 1 base and J by 0 bases, with 10 bases left in between. Per germline, CDR1 KGHSH and CDR2 LQKENI. The length of the CDR3 is 16 residues. The CDR3 protein is CASSPQRVPSGNTIYF. Here the CDR3 DNA reads TGTGCCAGCTCACCACAGCGTGTGCCCTCTGGAAACACCATATATTTT.

CDR3 residues: CAVSPRTGGKYEQYF. CDR3 sequence (DNA): TGTGCCGTCAGCCCCCGGACAGGGGGCAAATACGAGCAGTACTTC. V and J are TRBV19 and TRBJ2-7; 11 bases match TRBD1. This CDR3 spans 15 amino acids. Germline CDR1 and CDR2: LNHDA and SQIVND (reference sequence). Trimming took 11 bases from V and 4 from J; bases not matched to a gene: 13.

The V gene is TRBV30, the J gene TRBJ2-2; the D is unclear. Per germline, CDR1 GTSNPN and CDR2 SVGIG (reference sequence). The V and J ends lost 0 bases and 7 bases respectively, with 9 bases between them. The CDR3 totals 13 residues. CDR3 in amino acids: CAWSVRGGGELFF. CDR3 DNA sequence: TGTGCCTGGAGTGTACGAGGCGGCGGGGAGCTGTTTTTT.

The chain has TRBV27 and TRBJ2-4; D perhaps matches TRBD2 (5 bases). V shed 2 bases and J shed 6 bases, with 8 bases lying between them. CDR1 is MNHEY, CDR2 SMNVEV, per germline (reference sequence). This CDR3 comprises 13 residues. CDR3 amino acids: CASSLESGNIQYF. DNA of the CDR3: TGTGCCAGCAGTTTAGAAAGCGGAAACATTCAGTACTTC.

This chain links TRBV6-5 with TRBJ1-1; 8 bases align to TRBD1. Losses at the gene ends were 4 bases for V and 3 bases for J; bases not matched to a gene: 7. CDR1 MNHEY and CDR2 SVGAGI come from the germline V gene. This CDR3 is built from 15 residues. The CDR3 sequence is CASSWSGQAYTEAFF. The CDR3 coding sequence is TGTGCCAGCAGTTGGTCGGGACAGGCCTACACTGAAGCTTTCTTT.

The chain recombines TRBV27 with TRBJ2-1; 9 nucleotides agree with TRBD2. V shed 5 bases and J 5 bases; nucleotides not matched to a gene: 7. The CDR3 is 15 amino acids. Germline CDR1 reads MNHEY; CDR2 reads SMNVEV (reference sequence). The CDR3 here is CASSPGVAGDNEQFF. In DNA form, the CDR3 reads TGTGCCAGCAGTCCCGGGGTAGCGGGAGACAATGAGCAGTTCTTC.

The V call is TRBV9, the J call TRBJ2-5, with D uncertain. V lost 4 bases, J lost 1 base, and 11 bases lay in between. The germline CDR1 and CDR2 sequences are SGDLS and YYNGEE. The CDR3 has 14 residues. CDR3 nucleotide sequence: TGTGCCAGCAGCTCTAGTTCGACCCAAGAGACCCAGTACTTC. Protein sequence: CASSSSSTQETQYF.

The chain links TRBV28 to TRBJ2-7, with 8 bases aligning to TRBD2. The CDR3 is 15 amino acids. Trimming cost V 7 bases and J 5 bases; bases outside gene matches: 13. CDR1 and CDR2 (germline): MDHEN, SYDVKM. In nucleotides, the CDR3 is TGTGCCAGCACCAGAGAGATAGCGGGAACCGACGAGCAGTACTTC. This sequence encodes CASTREIAGTDEQYF. Full variable domain (missing parts from reference TRBV28 and TRBJ2-7): DVKVTQSSRYLVKRTGEKVFLECVQDMDHENMFWYRQDPGLGLRLIYFSYDVKMKEKGDIPEGYSVSREKKERFSLILESASTNQTSMYLCASTREIAGTDEQYFGPGTRLTVT.

This chain joins TRBV10-1 and TRBJ2-2, with 7 bases that match TRBD1. There are 15 residues in the CDR3. Germline CDR1 is WNHNN and CDR2 is SYGVQD (reference sequence). The V segment lost 3 bases and the J segment 1 base; nucleotides outside the gene matches: 2. The CDR3 DNA is TGCGCCAGCAGTGATGGACAGGTGAACACCGGGGAGCTGTTTTTT. Its protein is CASSDGQVNTGELFF.